This T cell receptor beta chain was sequenced during a study of tumor-infiltrating lymphocytes in oesophageal squamous cell carcinoma. One entry per CDR3 protein, called by TCRdb with MiXCR from the PCR reads. The sample has just under 20,000 distinct CDR3 sequences, roughly 43% seen once; the top ten hold roughly 14%. Germline lookup yields CDR1 KGHDR and CDR2 SFDVKD. V was pared by 5 bases and J by 6 bases, with 4 bases between. This CDR3 is built from 11 residues. The TCR comes from a male donor with esophageal squamous cell carcinoma. This chain links TRBV24-1 with TRBJ2-1; D is unresolved. The sample taken for sequencing was normal esophageal tissue next to the tumor. CDR3 nucleotide sequence: TGTGCCACCAGTGCCCTCAATGAGCAGTTCTTC. Its translation: CATSALNEQFF.